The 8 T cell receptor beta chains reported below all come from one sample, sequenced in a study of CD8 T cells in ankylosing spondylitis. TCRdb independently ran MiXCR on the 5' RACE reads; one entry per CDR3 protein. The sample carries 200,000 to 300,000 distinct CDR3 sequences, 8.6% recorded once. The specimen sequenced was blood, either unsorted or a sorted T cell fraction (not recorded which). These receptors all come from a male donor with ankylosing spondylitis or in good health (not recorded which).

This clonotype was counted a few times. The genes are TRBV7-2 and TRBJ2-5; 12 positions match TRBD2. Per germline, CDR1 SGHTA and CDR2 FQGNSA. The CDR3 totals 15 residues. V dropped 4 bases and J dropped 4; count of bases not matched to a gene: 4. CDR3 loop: CASSSPGLAGETQYF. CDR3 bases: TGTGCCAGCAGCTCCCCGGGACTAGCGGGAGAGACCCAGTACTTC. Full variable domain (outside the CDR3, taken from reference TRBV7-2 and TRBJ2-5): GAGVSQSPSNKVTEKGKDVELRCDPISGHTALYWYRQSLGQGLEFLIYFQGNSAPDKSGLPSDRFSAERTGGSVSTLTIQRTQQEDSAVYLCASSSPGLAGETQYFGPGTRLLVL.

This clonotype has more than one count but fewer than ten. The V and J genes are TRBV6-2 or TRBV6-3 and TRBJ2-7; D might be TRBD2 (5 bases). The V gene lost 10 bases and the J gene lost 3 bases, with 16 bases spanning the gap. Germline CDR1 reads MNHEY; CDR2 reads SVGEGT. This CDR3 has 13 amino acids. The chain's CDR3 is CAIMDPGDYEQYF. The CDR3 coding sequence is TGTGCCATCATGGATCCCGGGGACTACGAGCAGTACTTC.

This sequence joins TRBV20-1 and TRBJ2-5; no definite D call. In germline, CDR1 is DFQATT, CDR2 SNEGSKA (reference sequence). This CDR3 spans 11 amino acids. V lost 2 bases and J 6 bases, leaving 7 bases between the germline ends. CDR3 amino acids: CSARIGQTQYF. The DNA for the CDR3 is TGCAGTGCTAGAATCGGACAGACCCAGTACTTC.

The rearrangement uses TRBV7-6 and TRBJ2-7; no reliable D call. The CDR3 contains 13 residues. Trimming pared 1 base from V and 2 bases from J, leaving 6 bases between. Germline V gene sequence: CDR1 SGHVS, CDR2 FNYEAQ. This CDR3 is CASSLDLAYEQYF. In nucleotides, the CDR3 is TGTGCCAGCAGCTTAGACCTCGCCTACGAGCAGTACTTC.

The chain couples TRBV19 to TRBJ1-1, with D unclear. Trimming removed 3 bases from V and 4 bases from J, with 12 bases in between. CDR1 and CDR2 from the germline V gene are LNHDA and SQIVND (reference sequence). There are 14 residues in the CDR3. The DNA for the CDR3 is TGTGCCAGTAGTATCGGCGCAGCCCTCACTGAAGCTTTCTTT. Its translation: CASSIGAALTEAFF.

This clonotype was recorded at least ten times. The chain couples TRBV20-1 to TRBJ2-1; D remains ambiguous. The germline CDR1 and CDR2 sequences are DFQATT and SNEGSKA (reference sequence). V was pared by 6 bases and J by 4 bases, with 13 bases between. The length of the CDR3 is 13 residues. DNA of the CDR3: TGCAGTGCCCGCGAAGGGCGGTACAATGAGCAGTTCTTC. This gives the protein CSAREGRYNEQFF.

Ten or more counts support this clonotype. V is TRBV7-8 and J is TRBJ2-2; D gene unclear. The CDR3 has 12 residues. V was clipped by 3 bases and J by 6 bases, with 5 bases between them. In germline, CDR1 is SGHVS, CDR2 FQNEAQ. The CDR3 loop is CASSFEAGELFF. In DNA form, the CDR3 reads TGTGCCAGCAGCTTTGAGGCCGGGGAGCTGTTTTTT.

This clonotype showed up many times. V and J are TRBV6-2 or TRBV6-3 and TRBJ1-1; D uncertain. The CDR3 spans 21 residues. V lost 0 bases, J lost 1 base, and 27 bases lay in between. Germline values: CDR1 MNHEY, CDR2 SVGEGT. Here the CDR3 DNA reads TGTGCCAGCAGTTACTCGCCGGGGTACCGGGGTGGATTGCCCACGAACACTGAAGCTTTCTTT. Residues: CASSYSPGYRGGLPTNTEAFF.